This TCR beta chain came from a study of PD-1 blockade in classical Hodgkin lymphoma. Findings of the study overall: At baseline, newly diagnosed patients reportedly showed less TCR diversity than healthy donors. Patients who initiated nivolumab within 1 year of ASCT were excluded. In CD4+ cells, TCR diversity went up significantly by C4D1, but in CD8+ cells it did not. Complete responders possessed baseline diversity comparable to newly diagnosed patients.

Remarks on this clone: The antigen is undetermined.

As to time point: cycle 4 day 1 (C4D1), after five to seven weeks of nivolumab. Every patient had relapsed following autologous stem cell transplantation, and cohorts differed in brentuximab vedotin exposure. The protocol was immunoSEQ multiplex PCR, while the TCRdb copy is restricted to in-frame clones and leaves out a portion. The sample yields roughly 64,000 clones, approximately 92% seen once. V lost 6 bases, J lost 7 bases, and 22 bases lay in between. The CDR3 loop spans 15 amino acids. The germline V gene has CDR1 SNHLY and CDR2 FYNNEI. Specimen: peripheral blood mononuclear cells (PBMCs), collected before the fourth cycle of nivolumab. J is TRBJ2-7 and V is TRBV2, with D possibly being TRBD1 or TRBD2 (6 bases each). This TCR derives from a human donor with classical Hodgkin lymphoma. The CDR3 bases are TGTGCCAGCAGCCCGGGGGCAGTTCGTACGCGGGAGCAGTACTTC. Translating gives CASSPGAVRTREQYF.